This T cell receptor beta chain derives from a study of CD8 T cells in ankylosing spondylitis. Study-wide findings and caveats: Seemingly characteristic of ankylosing spondylitis blood was a TCR beta motif consisting of roughly 8 highly homologous variants.

This clonotype turned up a few times. Its target is not known. TCRdb re-called the 5' RACE reads with MiXCR, one entry per CDR3 protein. The sample carries 450,000 or so distinct CDR3 sequences, 20% to 30% recorded once. This CDR3 region has 15 residues. The V gene lost 1 base and the J gene lost 8 bases, with 16 bases spanning the gap. Germline lookup yields CDR1 SGHRS and CDR2 YFSETQ. This chain joins TRBV5-1 and TRBJ2-1; perhaps TRBD2 as D (6 bases). Sequencing was done on a sample of blood, either unsorted or a sorted T cell fraction (not recorded which). The source is a male donor with ankylosing spondylitis. CDR3 nucleotide sequence: TGCGCCAGCAGCTTGACCGTAGCGGCTAGGGATGAGCAGTTCTTC. This codes for CASSLTVAARDEQFF. Variable domain in full (rest from reference TRBV5-1 and TRBJ2-1): KAGVTQTPRYLIKTRGQQVTLSCSPISGHRSVSWYQQTPGQGLQFLFEYFSETQRNKGNFPGRFSGRQFSNSRSEMNVSTLELGDSALYLCASSLTVAARDEQFFGPGTRLTVL.